This TCR beta chain was captured in a study of neurological immune-mediated disorders. Notes on the study in general: Among 34 multiple sclerosis patients, 18 had repertoires that phylogenetic grouping placed in one related-CDR3 cluster, a possible signature.

At least ten counts were recorded for this clonotype. Its target is unknown. Each CDR3 protein gets one entry after TCRdb re-called the 5' RACE reads with MiXCR. This repertoire shows about 46,000 distinct CDR3 sequences, about 2% found once; its top ten account for roughly 2.1%. The CDR3 has 14 amino acids. Trimming removed 7 bases at V and 4 bases at J, with 16 bases between. Germline V gives CDR1 MNHNS, CDR2 SASEGT. Sequencing was performed on PBMCs. This receptor was taken from a woman between 35 and 50 years old with multiple sclerosis. The rearrangement links TRBV6-1 to TRBJ1-2; tentatively, D is TRBD1 (5 bases). The CDR3 reads CASNPGPGGYGYTF. Written as DNA, the CDR3 is TGTGCCAGCAACCCAGGGCCCGGTGGCTATGGCTACACCTTC.